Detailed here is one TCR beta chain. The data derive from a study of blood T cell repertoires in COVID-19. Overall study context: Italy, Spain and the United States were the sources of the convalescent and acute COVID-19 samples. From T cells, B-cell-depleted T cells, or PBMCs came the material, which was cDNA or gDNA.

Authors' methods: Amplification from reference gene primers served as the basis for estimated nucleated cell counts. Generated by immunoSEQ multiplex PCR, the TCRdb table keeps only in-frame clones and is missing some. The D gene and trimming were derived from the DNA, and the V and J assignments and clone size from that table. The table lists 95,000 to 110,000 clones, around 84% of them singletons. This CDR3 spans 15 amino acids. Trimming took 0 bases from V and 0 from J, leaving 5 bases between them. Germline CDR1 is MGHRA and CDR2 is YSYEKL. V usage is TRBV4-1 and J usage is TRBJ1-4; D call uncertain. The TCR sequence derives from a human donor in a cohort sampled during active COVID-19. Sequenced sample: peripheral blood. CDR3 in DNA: TGCGCCAGCAGCCAAGACTACGCAACTAATGAAAAACTGTTTTTT. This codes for CASSQDYATNEKLFF.